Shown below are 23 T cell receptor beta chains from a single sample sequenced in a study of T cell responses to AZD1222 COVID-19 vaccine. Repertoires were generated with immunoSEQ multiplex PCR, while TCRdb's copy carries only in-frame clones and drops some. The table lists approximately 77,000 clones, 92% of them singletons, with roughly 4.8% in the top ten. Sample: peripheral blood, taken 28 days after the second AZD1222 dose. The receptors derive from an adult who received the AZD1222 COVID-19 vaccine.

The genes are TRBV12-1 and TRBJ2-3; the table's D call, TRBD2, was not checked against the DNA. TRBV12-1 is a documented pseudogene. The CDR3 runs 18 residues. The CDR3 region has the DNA TGTGCCAGCAGCCCCCGCCCCCCGGGACTAGCGGGAGATGATACGCAGTATTTT. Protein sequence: CASSPRPPGLAGDDTQYF.

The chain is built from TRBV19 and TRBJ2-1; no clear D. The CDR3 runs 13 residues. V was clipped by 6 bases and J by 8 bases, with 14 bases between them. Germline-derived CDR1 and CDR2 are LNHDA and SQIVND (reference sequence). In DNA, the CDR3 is TGTGCCAGTAGGGACCCTTCGAGGTATGAGCAGTTCTTC. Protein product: CASRDPSRYEQFF.

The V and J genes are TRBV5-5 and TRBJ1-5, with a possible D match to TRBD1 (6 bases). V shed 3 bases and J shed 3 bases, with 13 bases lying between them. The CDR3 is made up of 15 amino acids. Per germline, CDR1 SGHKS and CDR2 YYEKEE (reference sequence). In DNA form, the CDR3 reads TGTGCCAGCAGCTCCCCGGACAGCAACAATCAGCCCCAGCATTTT. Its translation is CASSSPDSNNQPQHF.

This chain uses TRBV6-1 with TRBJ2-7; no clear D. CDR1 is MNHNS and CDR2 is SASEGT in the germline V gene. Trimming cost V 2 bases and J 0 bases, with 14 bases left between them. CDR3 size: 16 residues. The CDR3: CASSELAGPISYEQYF. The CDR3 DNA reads TGTGCCAGCAGTGAATTGGCTGGGCCTATCTCCTACGAGCAGTACTTC.

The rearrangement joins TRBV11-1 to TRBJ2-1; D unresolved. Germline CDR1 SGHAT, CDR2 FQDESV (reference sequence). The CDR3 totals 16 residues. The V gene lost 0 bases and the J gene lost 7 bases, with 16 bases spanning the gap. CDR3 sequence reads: CASSLAGWQETNEQFF. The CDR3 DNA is TGTGCCAGCAGCTTAGCGGGGTGGCAGGAGACTAATGAGCAGTTCTTC.

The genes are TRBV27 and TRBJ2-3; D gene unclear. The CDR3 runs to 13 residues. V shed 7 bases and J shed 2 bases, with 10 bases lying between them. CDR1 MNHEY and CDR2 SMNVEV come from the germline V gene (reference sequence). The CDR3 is CASIQRNTDTQYF. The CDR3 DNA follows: TGTGCCAGCATTCAGCGTAACACAGATACGCAGTATTTT.

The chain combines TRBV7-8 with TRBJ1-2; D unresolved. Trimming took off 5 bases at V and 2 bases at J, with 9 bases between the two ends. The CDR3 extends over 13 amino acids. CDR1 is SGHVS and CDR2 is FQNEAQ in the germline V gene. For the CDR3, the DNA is TGTGCCAGCAGCCCCGGGATGAACTATGGCTACACCTTC. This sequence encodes CASSPGMNYGYTF.

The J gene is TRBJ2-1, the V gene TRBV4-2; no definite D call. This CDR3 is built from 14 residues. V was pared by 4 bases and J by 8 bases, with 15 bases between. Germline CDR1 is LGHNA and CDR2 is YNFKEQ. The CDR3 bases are TGTGCCAGCAGCCCTACGGTCGCCGGGCATGAGCAGTTCTTC. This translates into CASSPTVAGHEQFF.

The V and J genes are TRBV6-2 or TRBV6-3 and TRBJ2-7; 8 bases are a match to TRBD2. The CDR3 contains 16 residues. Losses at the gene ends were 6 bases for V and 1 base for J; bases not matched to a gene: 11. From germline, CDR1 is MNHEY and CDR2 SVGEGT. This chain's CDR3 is CASSSPGTRGSYEQYF. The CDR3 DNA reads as TGTGCCAGCAGCTCGCCCGGGACTAGGGGATCCTACGAGCAGTACTTC.

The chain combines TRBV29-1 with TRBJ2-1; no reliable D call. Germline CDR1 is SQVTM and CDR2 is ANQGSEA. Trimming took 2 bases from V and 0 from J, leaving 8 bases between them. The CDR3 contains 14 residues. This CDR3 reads CSVESRPSYNEQFF. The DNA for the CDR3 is TGCAGCGTTGAAAGTAGGCCCTCCTACAATGAGCAGTTCTTC.

The CDR3 loop is CASGRGLATDTQYF. DNA of the CDR3: TGTGCTAGTGGCCGGGGACTAGCGACAGATACGCAGTATTTT. This chain joins TRBV12-5 and TRBJ2-3; 10 nucleotides agree with TRBD2. J was trimmed by 3 bases and V by 6 bases; bases with no gene match: 3. Germline V gene sequence: CDR1 LGHNT, CDR2 FRNRAP. The CDR3 covers 14 residues.

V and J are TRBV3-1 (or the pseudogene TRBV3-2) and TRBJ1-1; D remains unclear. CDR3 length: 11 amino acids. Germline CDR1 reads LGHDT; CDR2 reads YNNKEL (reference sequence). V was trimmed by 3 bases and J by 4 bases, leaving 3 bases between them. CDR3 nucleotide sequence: TGTGCCAGCAGCCAGGGCACTGAAGCTTTCTTT. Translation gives CASSQGTEAFF.

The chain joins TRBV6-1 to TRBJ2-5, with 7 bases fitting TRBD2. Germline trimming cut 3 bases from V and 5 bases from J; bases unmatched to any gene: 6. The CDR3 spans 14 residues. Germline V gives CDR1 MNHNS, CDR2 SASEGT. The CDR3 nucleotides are TGTGCCAGCAGTGAGTTGACTAGCAGGGAGACCCAGTACTTC. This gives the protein CASSELTSRETQYF.

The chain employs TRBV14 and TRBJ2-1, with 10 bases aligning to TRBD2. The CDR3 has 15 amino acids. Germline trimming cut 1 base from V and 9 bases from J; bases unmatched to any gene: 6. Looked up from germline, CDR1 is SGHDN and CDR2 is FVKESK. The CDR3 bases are TGTGCCAGCAGCCAAGTTCGAGCGGGAGGGACTGAGCAGTTCTTC. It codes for CASSQVRAGGTEQFF. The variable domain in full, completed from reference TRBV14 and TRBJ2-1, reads EAGVTQFPSHSVIEKGQTVTLRCDPISGHDNLYWYRRVMGKEIKFLLHFVKESKQDESGMPNNRFLAERTGGTYSTLKVQPAELEDSGVYFCASSQVRAGGTEQFFGPGTRLTVL.

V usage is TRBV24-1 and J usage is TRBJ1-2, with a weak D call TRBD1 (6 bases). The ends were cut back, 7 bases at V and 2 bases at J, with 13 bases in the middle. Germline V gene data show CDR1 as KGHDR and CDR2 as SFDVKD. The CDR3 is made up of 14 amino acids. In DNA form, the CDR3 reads TGTGCCACCAGAGCCCCCGGACAGAACTATGGCTACACCTTC. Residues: CATRAPGQNYGYTF.

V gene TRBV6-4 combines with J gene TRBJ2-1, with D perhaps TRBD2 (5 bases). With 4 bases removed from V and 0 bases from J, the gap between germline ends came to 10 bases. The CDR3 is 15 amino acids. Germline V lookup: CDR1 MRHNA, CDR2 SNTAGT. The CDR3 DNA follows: TGTGCCAGCAGTGTGGACTTAAGCTCCTACAATGAGCAGTTCTTC. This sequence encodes CASSVDLSSYNEQFF.

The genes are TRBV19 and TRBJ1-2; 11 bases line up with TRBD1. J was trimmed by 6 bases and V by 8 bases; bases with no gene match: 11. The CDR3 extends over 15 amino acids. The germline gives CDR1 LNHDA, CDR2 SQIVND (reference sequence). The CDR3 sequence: CASGPGTGGNHGYTF. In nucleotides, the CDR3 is TGTGCCAGTGGACCCGGGACAGGGGGGAATCATGGCTACACCTTC.

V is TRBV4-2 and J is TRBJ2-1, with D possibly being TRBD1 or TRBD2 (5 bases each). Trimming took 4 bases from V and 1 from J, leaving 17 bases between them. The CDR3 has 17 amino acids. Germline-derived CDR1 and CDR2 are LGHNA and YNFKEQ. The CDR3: CASSPDPSGASYNEQFF. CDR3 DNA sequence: TGTGCCAGCAGCCCGGACCCCTCCGGGGCGTCCTACAATGAGCAGTTCTTC.

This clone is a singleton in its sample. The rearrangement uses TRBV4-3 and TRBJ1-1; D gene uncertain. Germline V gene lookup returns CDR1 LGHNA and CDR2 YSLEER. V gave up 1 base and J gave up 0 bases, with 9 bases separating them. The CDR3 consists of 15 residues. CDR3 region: CASSQVNRVNTEAFF. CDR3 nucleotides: TGCGCCAGCAGCCAAGTTAACCGGGTGAACACTGAAGCTTTCTTT.

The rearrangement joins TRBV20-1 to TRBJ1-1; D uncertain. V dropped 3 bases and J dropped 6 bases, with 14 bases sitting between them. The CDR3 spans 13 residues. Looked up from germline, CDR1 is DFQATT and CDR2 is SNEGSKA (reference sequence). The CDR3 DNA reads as TGCAGTGCTAGTGAAGTAACTGAGGCTGAAGCTTTCTTT. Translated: CSASEVTEAEAFF.

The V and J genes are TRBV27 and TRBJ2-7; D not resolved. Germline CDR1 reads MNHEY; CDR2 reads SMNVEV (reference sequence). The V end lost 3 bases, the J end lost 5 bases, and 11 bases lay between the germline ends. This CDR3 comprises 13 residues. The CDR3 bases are TGTGCCAGCAGTTTTGTGCGACGCCACGAGCAGTACTTC. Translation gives CASSFVRRHEQYF.

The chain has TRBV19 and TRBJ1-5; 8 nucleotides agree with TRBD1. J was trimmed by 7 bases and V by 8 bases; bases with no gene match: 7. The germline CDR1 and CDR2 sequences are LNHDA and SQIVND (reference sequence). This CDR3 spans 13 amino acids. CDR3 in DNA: TGTGCCAGTCGACAGGGGTCTTCGCAGCCCCAGCATTTT. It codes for CASRQGSSQPQHF.

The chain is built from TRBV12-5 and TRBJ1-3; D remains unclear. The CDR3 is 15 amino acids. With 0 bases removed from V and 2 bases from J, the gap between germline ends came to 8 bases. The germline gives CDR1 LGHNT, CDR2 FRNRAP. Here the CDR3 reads CASGLVLGAGNTIYF. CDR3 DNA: TGTGCTAGTGGTTTGGTACTCGGGGCTGGAAACACCATATATTTT.